The source of this T cell receptor beta chain is a study of OX40 agonist ivuxolimab in advanced cancers. At the level of the study: Earlier treatment with anti-PD-1, anti-PD-L1 or anti-CTLA-4 was permitted, and about 40% had received some.

Broader study findings: On average, a greater number of expanded clones characterised CD8+ T cells relative to CD4+.

Concerning this clone: Its antigen is undetermined.

The protocol was immunoSEQ multiplex PCR, while the TCRdb copy is restricted to in-frame clones and leaves out a portion. The profile shows approximately 91,000 clones, about 86% of them singletons. Blood was sampled at baseline, cycle 4 day 1, and cycle 7 day 1. The CDR3 spans 15 residues. V dropped 5 bases and J dropped 0 bases, with 8 bases sitting between them. Per germline, CDR1 MDHEN and CDR2 SYDVKM. The sequence came from an adult with an advanced solid tumor such as melanoma, head and neck, liver or kidney cancer. The chain combines TRBV28 with TRBJ1-6; unclear D gene. Material: CD4+ or CD8+ T cells sorted from blood, obtained in a trial of the OX40 agonist ivuxolimab. This chain's CDR3 is CASSPFGSYNSPLHF. The CDR3, as DNA: TGTGCCAGCAGTCCCTTTGGCTCCTATAATTCACCCCTCCACTTT.